The T cell receptor (beta chain) under discussion was sequenced for a study of blood T cell repertoires in COVID-19. Across the study: Both acute and convalescent COVID-19 samples were obtained from the United States, Italy and Spain. The cDNA or gDNA used as material had been derived from T cells, B-cell-depleted T cells, or PBMCs.

With 4 bases clipped from V and 2 bases from J, the junction kept 4 bases outside the gene matches. This CDR3 has 15 amino acids. Germline CDR1 LNHDA, CDR2 SQIVND (reference sequence). Authors' processing steps: Cell counts per sample came from amplifying reference gene primers. Sequencing used immunoSEQ multiplex PCR; TCRdb keeps in-frame clones, though not all of them. Clone size and V and J calls were adopted from that table, with D and trimming inferred from the DNA. The sample yields 300,000 to 400,000 clones, over 80% seen once. The TCR originated in a woman aged 45-60 years with COVID-19, enrolled during active disease. V gene TRBV19 combines with J gene TRBJ2-3; 9 bases map to TRBD2. The sample comprised peripheral blood. CDR3 DNA sequence: TGTGCCAGTAGTACCGGGACTAGCATCACAGATACGCAGTATTTT. This translates into CASSTGTSITDTQYF.